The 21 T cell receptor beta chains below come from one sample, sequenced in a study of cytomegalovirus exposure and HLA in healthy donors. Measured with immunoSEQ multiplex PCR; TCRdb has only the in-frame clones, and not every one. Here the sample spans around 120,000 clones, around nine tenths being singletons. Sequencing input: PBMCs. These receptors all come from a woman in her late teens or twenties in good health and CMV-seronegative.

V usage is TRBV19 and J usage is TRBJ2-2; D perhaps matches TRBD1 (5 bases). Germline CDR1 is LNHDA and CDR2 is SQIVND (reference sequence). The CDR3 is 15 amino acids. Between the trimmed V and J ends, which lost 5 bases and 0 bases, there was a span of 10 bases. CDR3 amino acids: CASSAQDANTGELFF. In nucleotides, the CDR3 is TGTGCCAGTAGTGCACAGGACGCGAACACCGGGGAGCTGTTTTTT.

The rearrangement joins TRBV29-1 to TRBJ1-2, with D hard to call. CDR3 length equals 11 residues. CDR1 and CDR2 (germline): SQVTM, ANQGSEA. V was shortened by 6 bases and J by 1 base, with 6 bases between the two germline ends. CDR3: CSVKLNYGYTF. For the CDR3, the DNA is TGCAGCGTAAAGCTTAACTATGGCTACACCTTC.

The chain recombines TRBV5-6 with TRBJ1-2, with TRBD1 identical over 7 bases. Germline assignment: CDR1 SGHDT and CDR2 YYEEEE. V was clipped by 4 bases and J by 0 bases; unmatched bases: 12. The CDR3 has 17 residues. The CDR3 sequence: CASSPAWTGETNYGYTF. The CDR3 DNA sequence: TGTGCCAGCAGCCCCGCCTGGACAGGCGAAACTAACTATGGCTACACCTTC. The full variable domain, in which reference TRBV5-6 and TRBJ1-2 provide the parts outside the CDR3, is DAGVTQSPTHLIKTRGQQVTLRCSPKSGHDTVSWYQQALGQGPQFIFQYYEEEERQRGNFPDRFSGHQFPNYSSELNVNALLLGDSALYLCASSPAWTGETNYGYTFGSGTRLTVV.

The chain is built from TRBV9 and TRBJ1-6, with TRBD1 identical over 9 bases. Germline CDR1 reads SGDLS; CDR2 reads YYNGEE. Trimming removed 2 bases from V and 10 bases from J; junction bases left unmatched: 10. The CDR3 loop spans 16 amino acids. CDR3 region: CASSVTWDRAGSPLHF. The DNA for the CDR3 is TGTGCCAGCAGCGTCACCTGGGACAGGGCAGGGTCACCCCTCCACTTT.

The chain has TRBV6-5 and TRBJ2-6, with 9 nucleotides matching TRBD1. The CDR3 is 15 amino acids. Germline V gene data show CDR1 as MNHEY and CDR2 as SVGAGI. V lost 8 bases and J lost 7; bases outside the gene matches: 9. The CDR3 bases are TGTGCCAGCTACCCCGGGACAGGGAGAGCCAACGTCCTGACTTTC. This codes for CASYPGTGRANVLTF.

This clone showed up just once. The CDR3 DNA reads as TGTGCCCACAGTAAGGACAGGTTAAACTATGGCTACACCTTC. It translates to CAHSKDRLNYGYTF. V usage is TRBV2 and J usage is TRBJ1-2, with 7 bases identical to TRBD1. This CDR3 is 14 amino acids long. Trimming at V came to 11 bases and at J to 2 bases, leaving 11 bases not matched to a gene. Germline values: CDR1 SNHLY, CDR2 FYNNEI.

CDR3 nucleotide sequence: TGTGCCAGCAGCAAAGCGCGACCGACAGGGGAGGTGTCTGGGGCCAACGTCCTGACTTTC. This encodes CASSKARPTGEVSGANVLTF. The J gene is TRBJ2-6, the V gene TRBV21-1; TRBD1, the table's D call, lacks a check against the DNA. TRBV21-1 is described as a pseudogene. This CDR3 contains 20 residues.

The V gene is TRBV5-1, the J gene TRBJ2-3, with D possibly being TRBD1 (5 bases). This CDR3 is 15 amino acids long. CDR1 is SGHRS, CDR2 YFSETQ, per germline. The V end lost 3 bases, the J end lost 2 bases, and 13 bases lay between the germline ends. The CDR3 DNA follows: TGCGCCAGCAGCTCCGACAGACCTTTCACAGATACGCAGTATTTT. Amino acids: CASSSDRPFTDTQYF.

CDR3 in DNA: TGTGCCACCAGCAGAGACTTGGCAGGGGGTGGCGAGACCCAGTACTTC. This gives the protein CATSRDLAGGGETQYF. The chain employs TRBV15 and TRBJ2-5, with 7 nucleotides matching TRBD1. V was clipped by 0 bases and J by 5 bases; unmatched bases: 9. Germline lookup yields CDR1 LNHNV and CDR2 YYDKDF (reference sequence). This CDR3 has 16 amino acids.

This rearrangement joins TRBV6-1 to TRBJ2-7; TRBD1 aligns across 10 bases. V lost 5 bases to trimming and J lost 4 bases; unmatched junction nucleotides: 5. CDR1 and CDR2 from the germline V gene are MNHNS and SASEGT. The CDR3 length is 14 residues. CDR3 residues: CASSPPGQGYEQYF. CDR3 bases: TGTGCCAGCAGTCCCCCGGGACAGGGGTACGAGCAGTACTTC.

CDR3 sequence reads: CASSSAGATNYGYTF. CDR3 nucleotide sequence: TGTGCCAGCAGTTCCGCAGGGGCTACTAACTATGGCTACACCTTC. J is TRBJ1-2 and V is TRBV28, with D tentatively TRBD1 (6 bases). V lost 4 bases, J lost 0 bases, and 12 bases lay in between. Germline V CDR1 and CDR2: MDHEN, SYDVKM. This CDR3 is built from 15 residues.

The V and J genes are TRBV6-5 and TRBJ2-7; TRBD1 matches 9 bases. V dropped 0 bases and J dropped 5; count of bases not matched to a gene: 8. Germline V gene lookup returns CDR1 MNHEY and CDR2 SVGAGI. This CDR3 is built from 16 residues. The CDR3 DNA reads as TGTGCCAGCAGTTACTCTTCCGGGACAGGGAACCACGAGCAGTACTTC. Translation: CASSYSSGTGNHEQYF.

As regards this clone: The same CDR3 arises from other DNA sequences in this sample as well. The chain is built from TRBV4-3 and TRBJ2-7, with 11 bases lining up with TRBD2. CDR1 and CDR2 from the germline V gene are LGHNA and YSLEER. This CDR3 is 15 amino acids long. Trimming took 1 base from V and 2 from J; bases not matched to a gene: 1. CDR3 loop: CASSQGLAGTYEQYF. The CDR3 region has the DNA TGCGCCAGCAGCCAAGGACTAGCGGGAACCTACGAGCAGTACTTC.

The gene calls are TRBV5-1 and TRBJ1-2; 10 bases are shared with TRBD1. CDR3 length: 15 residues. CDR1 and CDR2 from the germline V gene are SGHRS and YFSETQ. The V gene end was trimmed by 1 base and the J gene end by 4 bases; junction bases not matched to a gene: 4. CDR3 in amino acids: CASSLSGQGVYGYTF. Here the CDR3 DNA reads TGCGCCAGCAGCTTGTCAGGACAGGGGGTCTATGGCTACACCTTC. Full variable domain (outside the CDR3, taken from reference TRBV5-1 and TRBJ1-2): KAGVTQTPRYLIKTRGQQVTLSCSPISGHRSVSWYQQTPGQGLQFLFEYFSETQRNKGNFPGRFSGRQFSNSRSEMNVSTLELGDSALYLCASSLSGQGVYGYTFGSGTRLTVV.

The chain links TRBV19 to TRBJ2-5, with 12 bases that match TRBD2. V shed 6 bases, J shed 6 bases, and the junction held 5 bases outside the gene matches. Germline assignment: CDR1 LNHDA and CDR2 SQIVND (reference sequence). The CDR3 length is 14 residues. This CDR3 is CASSGLAGQKTQYF. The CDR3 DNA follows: TGTGCCAGTAGCGGACTAGCGGGACAGAAGACCCAGTACTTC.

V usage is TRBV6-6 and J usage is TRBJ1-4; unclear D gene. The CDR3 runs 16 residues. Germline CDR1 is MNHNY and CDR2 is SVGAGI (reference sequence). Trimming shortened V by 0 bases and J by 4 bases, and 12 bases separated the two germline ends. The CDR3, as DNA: TGTGCCAGCAGTTACTCTCTAGGTCCTTTTAATGAAAAACTGTTTTTT. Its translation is CASSYSLGPFNEKLFF.

The CDR3 coding sequence is TGTGCCTTGTCGGTTTTCAACAATGAGCAGTTCTTC. This encodes CALSVFNNEQFF. The chain carries TRBV30 and TRBJ2-1; no clear D. CDR3 length equals 12 residues. With 7 bases removed from V and 5 bases from J, the gap between germline ends came to 12 bases. Germline lookup yields CDR1 GTSNPN and CDR2 SVGIG (reference sequence).

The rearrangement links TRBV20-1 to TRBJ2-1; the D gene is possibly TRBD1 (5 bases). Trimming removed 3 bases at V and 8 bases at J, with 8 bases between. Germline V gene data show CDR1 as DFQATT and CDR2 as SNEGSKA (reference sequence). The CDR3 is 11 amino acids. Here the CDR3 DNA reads TGCAGTGCTAGCCAGGGATATGAGCAGTTCTTC. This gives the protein CSASQGYEQFF.

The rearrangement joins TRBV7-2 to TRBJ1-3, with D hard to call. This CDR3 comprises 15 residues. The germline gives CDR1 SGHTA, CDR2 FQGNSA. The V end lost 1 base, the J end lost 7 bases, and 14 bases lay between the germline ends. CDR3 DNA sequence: TGTGCCAGCAGCTTAGAGCGGGCCGCGGGTAACACCATATATTTT. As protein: CASSLERAAGNTIYF.

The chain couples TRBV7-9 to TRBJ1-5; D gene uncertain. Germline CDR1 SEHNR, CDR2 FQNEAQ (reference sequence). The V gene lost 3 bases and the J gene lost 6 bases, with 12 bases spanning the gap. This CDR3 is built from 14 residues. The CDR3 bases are TGTGCCAGCAGCTTTTCAGGAGAGGGTCAGCCCCAGCATTTT. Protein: CASSFSGEGQPQHF.

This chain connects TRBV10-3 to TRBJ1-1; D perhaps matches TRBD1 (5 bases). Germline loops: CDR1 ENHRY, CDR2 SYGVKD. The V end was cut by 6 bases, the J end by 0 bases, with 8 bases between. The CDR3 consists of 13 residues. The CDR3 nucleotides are TGTGCCATCAGGACAGATTTGAACACTGAAGCTTTCTTT. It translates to CAIRTDLNTEAFF.